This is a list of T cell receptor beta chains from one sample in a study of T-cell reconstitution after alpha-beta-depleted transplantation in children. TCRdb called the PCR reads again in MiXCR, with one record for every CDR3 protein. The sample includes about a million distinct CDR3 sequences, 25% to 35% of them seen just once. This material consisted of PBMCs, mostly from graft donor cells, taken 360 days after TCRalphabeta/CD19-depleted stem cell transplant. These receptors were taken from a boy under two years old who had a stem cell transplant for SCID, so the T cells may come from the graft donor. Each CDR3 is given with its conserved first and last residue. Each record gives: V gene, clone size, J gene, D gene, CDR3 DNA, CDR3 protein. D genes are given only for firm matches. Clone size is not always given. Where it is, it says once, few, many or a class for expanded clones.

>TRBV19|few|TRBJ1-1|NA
TGTGCCAGTAGTGGGGGAAGGACTGAAGCTTTCTTT
CASSGGRTEAFF
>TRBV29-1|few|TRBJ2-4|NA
TGCAGCGTGCAGGATTGGGCCAAAAACATTCAGTACTTC
CSVQDWAKNIQYF
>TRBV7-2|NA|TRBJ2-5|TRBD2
TGTGCCAGCAGCATGAGCGGGGGGGCCTTCGAGACCCAGTACTTC
CASSMSGGAFETQYF
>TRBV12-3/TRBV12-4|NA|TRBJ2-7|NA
TGTGCCAGCAGTTTCTCTAGGCCCCCCTACGAGCAGTACTTC
CASSFSRPPYEQYF
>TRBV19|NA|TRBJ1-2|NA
TGTGCCAGTAGTCCAGGGAGAGGTGCTCTCTATGGCTACACCTTC
CASSPGRGALYGYTF
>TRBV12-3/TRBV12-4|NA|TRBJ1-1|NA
TGTGCCAGCAGTTTTTTCTCTGAAGCTTTCTTT
CASSFFSEAFF
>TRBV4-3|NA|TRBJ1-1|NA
TGCGCCAGCAGCCCACGGCCTGAGACTGAAGCTTTCTTT
CASSPRPETEAFF
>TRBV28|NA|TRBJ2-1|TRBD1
TGTGCCAGCGGGGCGTGGGACAGGGTCGGCAACGATGAGCAGTTCTTC
CASGAWDRVGNDEQFF
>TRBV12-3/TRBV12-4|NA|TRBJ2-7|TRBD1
TGTGCCAGCGGGTGGACAGGAACCTACGAGCAGTACTTC
CASGWTGTYEQYF
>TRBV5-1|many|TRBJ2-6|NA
TGCGCCAGCAGGCCCCAGCCCTACTCTGGGGCCAACGTCCTGACTTTC
CASRPQPYSGANVLTF
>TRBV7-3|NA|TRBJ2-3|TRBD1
TGTGCCAGCAGCTTAACCCCGCCGACCAGGGGGCCAGATACGCAGTATTTT
CASSLTPPTRGPDTQYF
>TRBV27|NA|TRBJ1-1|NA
TGTGCCAGCAGTTTCACAGGCCTGGGCACTGAAGCTTTCTTT
CASSFTGLGTEAFF
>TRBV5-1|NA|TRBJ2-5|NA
TGCGCCAGCAGCTTCGGGGCAGCCCAAGAGACCCAGTACTTC
CASSFGAAQETQYF
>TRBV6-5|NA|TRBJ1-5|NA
TGTGCCAGCAGTTGGGCCTTCAATCAGCCCCAGCATTTT
CASSWAFNQPQHF
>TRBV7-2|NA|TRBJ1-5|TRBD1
TGTGCCAGCAGCTTAGCCGACAGGGCCTATAGCAATCAGCCCCAGCATTTT
CASSLADRAYSNQPQHF
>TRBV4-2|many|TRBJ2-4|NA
TGTGCCAGCAGCCAAGCCCTCCAGGCGGGTCTCAACATTCAGTACTTC
CASSQALQAGLNIQYF
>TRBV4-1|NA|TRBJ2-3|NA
TGCGCCAGCAGCCACGGATTTGAGCTCACAGATACGCAGTATTTT
CASSHGFELTDTQYF
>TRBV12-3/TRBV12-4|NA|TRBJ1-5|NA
TGTGCCAGCAGTTTAGCGCCCGGTGTCGAGGGGCATCAGCCCCAGCATTTT
CASSLAPGVEGHQPQHF
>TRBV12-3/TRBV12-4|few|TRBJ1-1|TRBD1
TGTGCCAGCAGTTTTAGGGGGCCGGGGGCTGAAGCTTTCTTT
CASSFRGPGAEAFF
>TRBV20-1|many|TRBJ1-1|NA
TGCAGTGCTAGGAGTCAGGGTGGGGCTTTCTTT
CSARSQGGAFF
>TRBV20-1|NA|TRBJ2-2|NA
TGCAGTGCTACCACCGGACAGTGGAACACCGGGGAGCTGTTTTTT
CSATTGQWNTGELFF
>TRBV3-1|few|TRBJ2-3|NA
TGTGCCAGCAGCCAAGTCAGATACACAGATACGCAGTATTTT
CASSQVRYTDTQYF
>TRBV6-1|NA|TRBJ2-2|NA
TGTGCCAGCAGCTCGACAGGGACTGGGGCCGGGGAGCTGTTTTTT
CASSSTGTGAGELFF
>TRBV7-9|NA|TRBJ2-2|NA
TGTGCCAGCAGCTTAATCGGCGGGATTCCCACCGGGGAGCTGTTTTTT
CASSLIGGIPTGELFF
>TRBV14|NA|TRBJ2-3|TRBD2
TGTGCCAGCAGCCAATCACTAGCGGGGGCCCACACAGATACGCAGTATTTT
CASSQSLAGAHTDTQYF
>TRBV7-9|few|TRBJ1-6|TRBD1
TGTGCCAGCAGCAGCGGGACAGGGAATTCACCCCTCCACTTT
CASSSGTGNSPLHF
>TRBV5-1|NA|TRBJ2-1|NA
TGCGCCAGCAGCCACCAGGGAGATGAGCAGTTCTTC
CASSHQGDEQFF
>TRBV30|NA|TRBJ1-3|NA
TGTGCCTGGAGTGCGGACAGTACTGGAAACACCATATATTTT
CAWSADSTGNTIYF
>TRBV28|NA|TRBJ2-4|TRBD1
TGTGCCAGCAGGCCGGGGACAGACCATAACATTCAGTACTTC
CASRPGTDHNIQYF
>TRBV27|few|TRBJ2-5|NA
TGTGCCAGCGGTCGGGCCTCTCAAGAGACCCAGTACTTC
CASGRASQETQYF
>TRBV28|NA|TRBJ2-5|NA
TGTGCCAGCAGTGGAGGGACAAGCGGGAACCAAGAGACCCAGTACTTC
CASSGGTSGNQETQYF
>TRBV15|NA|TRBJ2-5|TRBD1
TGTGCCACCAGCACCACCCTTACAGGGGAGGAGACCCAGTACTTC
CATSTTLTGEETQYF
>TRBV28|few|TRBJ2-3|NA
TGTGCCAGCAGTTTATACCACCAGAGCACAGATACGCAGTATTTT
CASSLYHQSTDTQYF
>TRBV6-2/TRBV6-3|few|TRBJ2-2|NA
TGTGCCGGACGGAACACCGGGGAGCTGTTTTTT
CAGRNTGELFF
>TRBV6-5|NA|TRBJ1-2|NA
TGTGCCAGCAGTTACTCTTCGCGCTATGGCTACACCTTC
CASSYSSRYGYTF
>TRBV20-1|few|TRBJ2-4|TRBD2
TGCAGTGCTAGGGTAGCGGGGGGAGGGAACATTCAGTACTTC
CSARVAGGGNIQYF
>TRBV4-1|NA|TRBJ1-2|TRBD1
TGCGCCAGCAGCCTTCTCCCGGGACAGGGTGGCTACACCTTC
CASSLLPGQGGYTF
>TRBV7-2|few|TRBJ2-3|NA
TGTGCCAGCAGCCCATGGGACCGTTTGACAGATACGCAGTATTTT
CASSPWDRLTDTQYF
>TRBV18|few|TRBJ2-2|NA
TGTGCCAGCTCACCAACGGCCGCCCTGAACACCGGGGAGCTGTTTTTT
CASSPTAALNTGELFF
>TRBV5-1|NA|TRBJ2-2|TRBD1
TGCGCCAGCAGCAAGGGACAGGGAAACCTTCAAGACACCGGGGAGCTGTTTTTT
CASSKGQGNLQDTGELFF
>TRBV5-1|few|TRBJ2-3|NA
TGCGCCAGCAGCTTGGGCGATCCGGGATTTCGCACAGATACGCAGTATTTT
CASSLGDPGFRTDTQYF
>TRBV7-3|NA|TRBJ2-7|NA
TGTGCCAGCAGCATATACGCTTCCTACGAGCAGTACTTC
CASSIYASYEQYF
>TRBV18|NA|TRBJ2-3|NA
TGTGCCAGCTCACCAGAGATTTTTGATACGCAGTATTTT
CASSPEIFDTQYF
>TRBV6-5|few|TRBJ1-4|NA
TGTGCCAGCAGTTACCTACAGGGAGAGAAAAAACTGTTTTTT
CASSYLQGEKKLFF
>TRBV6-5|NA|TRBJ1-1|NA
TGTGCCAGCGGGGAGGGGGGGACTGAAGCTTTCTTT
CASGEGGTEAFF
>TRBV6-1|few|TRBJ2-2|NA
TGTGCCAGCAGCCGTGGGGCCTCGGGGAACACCGGGGAGCTGTTTTTT
CASSRGASGNTGELFF
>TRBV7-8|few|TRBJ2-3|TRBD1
TGTGCCAGCGGCTTCTGGACAGGGGGACGGGTCCCAGATACGCAGTATTTT
CASGFWTGGRVPDTQYF
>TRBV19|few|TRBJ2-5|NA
TGTGCCAGTAGTACCTGGACTACAGATGGGACCCAGTACTTC
CASSTWTTDGTQYF
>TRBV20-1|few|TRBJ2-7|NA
TGCAGTGCTAGCTTCGTTGGCCTGTCGGGCGAGCAGTACTTC
CSASFVGLSGEQYF
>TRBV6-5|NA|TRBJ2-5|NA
TGTGCCAGCAGTTTAACAGGGAGGCAAGAGACCCGGTACTTC
CASSLTGRQETRYF
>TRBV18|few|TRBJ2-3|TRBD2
TGTGCCAGCTCACCAATGCGACTAGCGGGGGGGACCACAGATACGCAGTATTTT
CASSPMRLAGGTTDTQYF
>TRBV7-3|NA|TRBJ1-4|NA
TGTGCCAGCAGCTTAAGCAGGGTGGTTGGTGAAAAACTGTTTTTT
CASSLSRVVGEKLFF
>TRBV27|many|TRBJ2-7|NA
TGTGCCAGCAGTTTATCGCGGGGTAGCGAGCAGTACTTC
CASSLSRGSEQYF
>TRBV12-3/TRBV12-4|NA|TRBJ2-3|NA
TGTGCCAGCAGACGACAGGAGAGCACAGATACGCAGTATTTT
CASRRQESTDTQYF
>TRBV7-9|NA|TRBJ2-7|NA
TGTGCCAGCAGCTTAGTACTAGCTCTAGCCGAGCAGTACTTC
CASSLVLALAEQYF